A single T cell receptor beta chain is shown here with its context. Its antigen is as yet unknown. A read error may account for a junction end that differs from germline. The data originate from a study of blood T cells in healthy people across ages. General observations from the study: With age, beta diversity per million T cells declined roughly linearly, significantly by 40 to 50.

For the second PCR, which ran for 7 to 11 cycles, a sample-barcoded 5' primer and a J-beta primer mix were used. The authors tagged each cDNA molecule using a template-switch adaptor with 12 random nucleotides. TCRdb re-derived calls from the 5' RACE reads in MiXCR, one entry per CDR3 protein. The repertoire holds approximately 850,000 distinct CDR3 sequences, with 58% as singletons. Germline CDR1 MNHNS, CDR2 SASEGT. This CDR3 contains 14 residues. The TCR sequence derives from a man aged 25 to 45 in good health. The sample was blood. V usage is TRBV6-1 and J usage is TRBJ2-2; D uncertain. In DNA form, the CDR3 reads TGTGCCAGCAGTTCTATTACAGTGTCCGGAGAGCTGTTTTTT. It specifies CASSSITVSGELFF.